This paragraph reports one TCR beta chain. Its antigen specificity is not known. No base quality information exists; no much larger clone differs at one position. The data derive from a study of blood T cell repertoires in COVID-19 (dated by TCRdb to 2018 to 2020). Some background on the complete study: Samples covering the acute and convalescent phases of COVID-19 were provided by collaborators in the United States, Italy and Spain. Nearly every sample came with metadata listing a de-identified subject ID, COVID-19 status, age in years and sex. The samples were drawn from two sources: the first 160 participants of the ongoing ImmuneRACE study, and approximately 1,300 subjects contributed by 6 global collaborators. HLA class I and class II types, where available, came from metadata supplied by the sample provider rather than from assay-based typing. Subjects who had been exposed to COVID-19, were actively infected with it, or had recovered from it provided the deeply sampled blood TCRbeta repertoires that made up the dataset. The prospective study material was composed of cDNA or gDNA derived from T cells, B-cell-depleted T cells, or PBMCs. The repertoires were made available in a free public database intended to serve as a resource for research on the immune response to SARS-CoV-2.

The collaborating institutions used their own protocols to collect whole blood in K2EDTA tubes. For TCRbeta analysis, collaborator samples were shipped as frozen whole blood, as isolated PBMCs, or as DNA extracted from either sample type. From the germline V gene (reference sequence), CDR1 is LNHDA and CDR2 is SQIVND. The trim is 2 bases for V and 4 bases for J, with a gap of 14 bases between the germline ends. From the cysteine up to the phenylalanine, the CDR3 has a length of 15 residues. CDR3 DNA only is kept here, 45 bases in frame from base 1. Study-wide findings and limitations: Clinical and demographic metadata were provided uncurated, with the amount varying by source and participant.

TCRbeta CDR3 regions were amplified from genomic DNA by means of the immunoSEQ Assay, a bias-controlled multiplex PCR. Regarding the original processing steps: Nucleated cell counts per sample were estimated from amplification of reference gene primers within the assay. To quantify the absolute abundance of each unique TCRbeta CDR3 rearrangement, sequence reads were collapsed and filtered. For each sample, productive Simpson clonality was calculated by taking the square root of Simpson's diversity index across productive rearrangements. In its TCRdb copy, this immuneACCESS table keeps in-frame sequences only and misses some clones. Where compared with another copy, unresolved V genes explain less than half of these, and the others have no known cause. V and J calls and clone size are as listed in that table; D and trimming were resolved from the DNA. This sample has 150,000 to 200,000 clones in its table, and about four fifths of those were observed once. The ten largest clones take up under 8% of the sample.

Recombination joined TRBV19 with TRBJ1-2, with TRBD1 as a weak D call on 5 bases. This sequence originates from a man in his 60s with acute or convalescent COVID-19. Sequencing was carried out using peripheral blood. The bases read TGTGCCAGTAGTATAACCCGGGGGATTCTCTATGGCTACACCTTC. Translated, it gives CASSITRGILYGYTF.